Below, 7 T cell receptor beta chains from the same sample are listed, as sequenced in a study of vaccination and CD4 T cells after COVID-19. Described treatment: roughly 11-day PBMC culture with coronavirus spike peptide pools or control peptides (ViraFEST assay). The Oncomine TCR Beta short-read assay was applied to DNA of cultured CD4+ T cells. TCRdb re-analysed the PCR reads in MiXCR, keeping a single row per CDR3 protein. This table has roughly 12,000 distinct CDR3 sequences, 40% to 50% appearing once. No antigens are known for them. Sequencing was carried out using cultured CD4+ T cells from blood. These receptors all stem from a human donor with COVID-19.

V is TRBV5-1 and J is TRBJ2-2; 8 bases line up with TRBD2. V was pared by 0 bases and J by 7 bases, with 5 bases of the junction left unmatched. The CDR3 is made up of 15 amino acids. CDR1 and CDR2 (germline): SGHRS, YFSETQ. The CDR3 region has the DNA TGCGCCAGCAGCTTGGTGGGACTAGAGCACGGGGAGCTGTTTTTT. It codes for CASSLVGLEHGELFF.

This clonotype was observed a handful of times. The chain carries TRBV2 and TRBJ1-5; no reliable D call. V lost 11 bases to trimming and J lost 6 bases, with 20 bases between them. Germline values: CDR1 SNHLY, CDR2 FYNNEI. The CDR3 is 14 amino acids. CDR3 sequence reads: CASTTRGWLQPQHF. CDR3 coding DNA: TGTGCCTCCACGACGCGGGGTTGGCTTCAGCCCCAGCATTTT.

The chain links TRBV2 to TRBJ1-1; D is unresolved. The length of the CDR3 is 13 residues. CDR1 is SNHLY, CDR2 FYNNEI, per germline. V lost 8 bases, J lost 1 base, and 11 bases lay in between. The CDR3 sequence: CASQGMPNTEAFF. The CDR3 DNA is TGTGCCAGCCAAGGAATGCCGAACACTGAAGCTTTCTTT.

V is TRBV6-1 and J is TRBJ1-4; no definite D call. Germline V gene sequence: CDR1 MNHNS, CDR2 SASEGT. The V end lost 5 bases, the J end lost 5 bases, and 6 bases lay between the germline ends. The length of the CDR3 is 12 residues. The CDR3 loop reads CASSKLNEKLFF. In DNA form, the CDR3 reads TGTGCCAGCAGTAAACTGAATGAAAAACTGTTTTTT.

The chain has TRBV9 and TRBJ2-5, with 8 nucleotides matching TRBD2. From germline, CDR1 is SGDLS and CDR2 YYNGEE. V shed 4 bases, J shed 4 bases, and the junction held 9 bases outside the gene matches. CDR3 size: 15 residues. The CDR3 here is CASSSWGLGPETQYF. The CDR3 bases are TGTGCCAGCAGCTCATGGGGACTAGGCCCAGAGACCCAGTACTTC.

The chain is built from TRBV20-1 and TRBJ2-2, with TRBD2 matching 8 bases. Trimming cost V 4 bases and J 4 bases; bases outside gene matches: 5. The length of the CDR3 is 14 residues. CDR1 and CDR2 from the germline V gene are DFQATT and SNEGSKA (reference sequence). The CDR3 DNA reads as TGCAGTGCTACGGGGGGGCGCGGCACCGGGGAGCTGTTTTTT. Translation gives CSATGGRGTGELFF.

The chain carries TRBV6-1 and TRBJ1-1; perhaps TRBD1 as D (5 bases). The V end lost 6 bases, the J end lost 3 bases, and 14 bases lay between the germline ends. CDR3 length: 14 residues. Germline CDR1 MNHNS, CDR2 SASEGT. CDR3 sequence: CASRDISWDTEAFF. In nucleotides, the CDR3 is TGTGCCAGCAGGGACATATCTTGGGACACTGAAGCTTTCTTT.